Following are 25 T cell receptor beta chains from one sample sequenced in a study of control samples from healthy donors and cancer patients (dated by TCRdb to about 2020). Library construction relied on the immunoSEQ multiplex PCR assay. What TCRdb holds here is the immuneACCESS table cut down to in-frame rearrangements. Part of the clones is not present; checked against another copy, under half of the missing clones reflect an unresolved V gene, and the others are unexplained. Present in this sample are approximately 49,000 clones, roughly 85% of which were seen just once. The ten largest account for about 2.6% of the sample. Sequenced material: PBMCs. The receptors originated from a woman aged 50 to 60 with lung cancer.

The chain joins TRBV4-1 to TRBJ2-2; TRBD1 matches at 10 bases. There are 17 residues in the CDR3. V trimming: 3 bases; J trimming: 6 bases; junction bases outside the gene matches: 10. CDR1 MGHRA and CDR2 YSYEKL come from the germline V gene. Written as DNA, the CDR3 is TGCGCCAGCAGCCAGGTCCCGGGACAGGGGAATTCCGGGGAGCTGTTTTTT. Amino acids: CASSQVPGQGNSGELFF.

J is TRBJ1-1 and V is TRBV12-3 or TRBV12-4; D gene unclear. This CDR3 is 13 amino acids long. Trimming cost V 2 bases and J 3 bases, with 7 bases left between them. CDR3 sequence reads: CASSLLGYTEAFF. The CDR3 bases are TGTGCCAGCAGTTTATTGGGGTACACTGAAGCTTTCTTT.

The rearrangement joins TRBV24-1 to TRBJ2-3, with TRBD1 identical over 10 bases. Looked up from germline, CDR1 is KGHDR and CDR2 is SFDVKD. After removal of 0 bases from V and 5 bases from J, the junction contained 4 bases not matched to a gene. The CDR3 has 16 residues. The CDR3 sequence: CATSDLGTGEEDTQYF. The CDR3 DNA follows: TGTGCCACCAGTGATTTGGGGACAGGGGAGGAAGATACGCAGTATTTT.

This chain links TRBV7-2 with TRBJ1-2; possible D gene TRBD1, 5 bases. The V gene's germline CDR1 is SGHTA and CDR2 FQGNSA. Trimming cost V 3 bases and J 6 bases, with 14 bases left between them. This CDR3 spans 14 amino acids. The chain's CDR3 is CASSFGGAGDGYTF. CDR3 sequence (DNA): TGTGCCAGCAGCTTTGGAGGGGCCGGGGATGGCTACACCTTC.

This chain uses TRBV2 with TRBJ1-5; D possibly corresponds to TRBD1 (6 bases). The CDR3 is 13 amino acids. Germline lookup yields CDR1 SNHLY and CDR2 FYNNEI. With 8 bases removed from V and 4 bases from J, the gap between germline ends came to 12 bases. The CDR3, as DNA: TGTGCCAGCCTGGGGGGGCGAAATCAGCCCCAGCATTTT. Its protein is CASLGGRNQPQHF.

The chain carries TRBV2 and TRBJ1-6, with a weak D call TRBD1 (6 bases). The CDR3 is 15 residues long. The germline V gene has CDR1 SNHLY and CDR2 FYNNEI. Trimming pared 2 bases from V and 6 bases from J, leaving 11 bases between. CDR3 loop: CASSERDNRNSPLHF. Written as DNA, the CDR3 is TGTGCCAGCAGTGAAAGGGACAACCGTAATTCACCCCTCCACTTT.

In nucleotides, the CDR3 is TGTGCCAGCAGACTGACAGTTGATAGAGAGACCCAGTACTTC. This encodes CASRLTVDRETQYF. V gene TRBV28 combines with J gene TRBJ2-5; D is perhaps TRBD1 (5 bases). The CDR3 covers 14 residues. CDR1 MDHEN and CDR2 SYDVKM come from the germline V gene. Trimming cost V 6 bases and J 4 bases, with 15 bases left between them.

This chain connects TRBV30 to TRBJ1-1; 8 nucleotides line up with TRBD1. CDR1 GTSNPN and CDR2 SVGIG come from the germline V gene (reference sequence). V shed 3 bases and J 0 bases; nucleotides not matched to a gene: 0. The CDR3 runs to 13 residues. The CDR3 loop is CAWRGQVNTEAFF. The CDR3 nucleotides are TGTGCCTGGAGGGGACAGGTGAACACTGAAGCTTTCTTT.

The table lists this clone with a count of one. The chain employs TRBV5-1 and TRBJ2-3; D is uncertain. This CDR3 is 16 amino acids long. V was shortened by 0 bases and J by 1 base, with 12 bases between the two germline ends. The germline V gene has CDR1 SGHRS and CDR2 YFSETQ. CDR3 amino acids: CASSLETVRGTDTQYF. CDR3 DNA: TGCGCCAGCAGCTTGGAGACGGTCCGGGGCACAGATACGCAGTATTTT.

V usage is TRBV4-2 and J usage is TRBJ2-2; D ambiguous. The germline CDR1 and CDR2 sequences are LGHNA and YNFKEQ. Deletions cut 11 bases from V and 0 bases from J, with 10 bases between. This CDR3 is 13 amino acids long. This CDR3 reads CAGQASNTGELFF. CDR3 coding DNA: TGTGCCGGCCAAGCCTCGAACACCGGGGAGCTGTTTTTT.

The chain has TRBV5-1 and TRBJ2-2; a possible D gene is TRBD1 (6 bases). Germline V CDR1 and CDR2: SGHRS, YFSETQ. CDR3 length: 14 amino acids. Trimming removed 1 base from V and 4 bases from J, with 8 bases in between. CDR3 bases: TGCGCCAGCAGCTTGACAGGGCTCACCGGGGAGCTGTTTTTT. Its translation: CASSLTGLTGELFF.

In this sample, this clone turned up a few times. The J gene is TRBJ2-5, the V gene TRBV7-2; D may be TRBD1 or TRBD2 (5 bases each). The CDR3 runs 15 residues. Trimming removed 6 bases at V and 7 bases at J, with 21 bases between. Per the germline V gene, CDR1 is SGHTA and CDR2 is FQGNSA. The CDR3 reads CASRSGTGGVATQYF. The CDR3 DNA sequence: TGTGCCAGCAGATCGGGGACGGGCGGCGTAGCGACCCAGTACTTC.

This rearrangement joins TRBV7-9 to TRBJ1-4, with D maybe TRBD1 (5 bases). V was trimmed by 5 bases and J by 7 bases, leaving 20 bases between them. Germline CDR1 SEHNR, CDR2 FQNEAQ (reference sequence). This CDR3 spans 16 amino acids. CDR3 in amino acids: CASSLQSGTLSEKLFF. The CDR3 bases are TGTGCCAGCAGCCTTCAGTCTGGGACGTTAAGTGAAAAACTGTTTTTT.

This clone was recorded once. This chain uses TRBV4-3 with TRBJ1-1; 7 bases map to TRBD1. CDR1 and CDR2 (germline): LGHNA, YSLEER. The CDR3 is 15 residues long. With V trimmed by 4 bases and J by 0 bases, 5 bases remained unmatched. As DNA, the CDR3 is TGCGCCAGCAGCCCCTATCAGGGGGTGAACACTGAAGCTTTCTTT. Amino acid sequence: CASSPYQGVNTEAFF.

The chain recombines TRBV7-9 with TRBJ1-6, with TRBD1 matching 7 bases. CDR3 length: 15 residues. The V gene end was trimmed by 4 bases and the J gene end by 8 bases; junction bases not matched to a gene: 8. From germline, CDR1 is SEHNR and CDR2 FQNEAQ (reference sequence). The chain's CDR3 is CASSYSTGIHSPLHF. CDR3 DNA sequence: TGTGCCAGCAGCTATTCGACAGGGATCCATTCACCCCTCCACTTT.

This CDR3 is CASSLRAGGQNEQFF. The CDR3 bases are TGCGCCAGCAGCTTGAGAGCGGGGGGGCAAAATGAGCAGTTCTTC. The chain employs TRBV5-1 and TRBJ2-1; 10 positions agree with TRBD2. Losses at the gene ends were 1 base for V and 7 bases for J; bases not matched to a gene: 5. CDR1 SGHRS and CDR2 YFSETQ come from the germline V gene. The CDR3 sequence is 15 residues long.

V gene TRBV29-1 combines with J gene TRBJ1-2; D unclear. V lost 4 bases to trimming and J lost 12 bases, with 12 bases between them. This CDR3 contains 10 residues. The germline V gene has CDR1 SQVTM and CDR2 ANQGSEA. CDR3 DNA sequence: TGCAGCGTTGGGCCAGATGGGAACACCTTC. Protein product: CSVGPDGNTF.

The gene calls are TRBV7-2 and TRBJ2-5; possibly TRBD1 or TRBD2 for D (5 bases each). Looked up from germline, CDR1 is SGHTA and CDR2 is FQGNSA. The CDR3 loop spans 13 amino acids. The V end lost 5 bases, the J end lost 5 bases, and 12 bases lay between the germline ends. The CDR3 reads CASSGAGRETQYF. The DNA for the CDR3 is TGTGCCAGCAGCGGGGCGGGCCGGGAGACCCAGTACTTC.

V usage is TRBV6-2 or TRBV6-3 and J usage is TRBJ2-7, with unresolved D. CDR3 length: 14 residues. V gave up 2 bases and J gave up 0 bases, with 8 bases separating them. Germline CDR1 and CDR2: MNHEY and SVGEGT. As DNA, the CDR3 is TGTGCCAGCAGTTACGGACGCATCTCCTACGAGCAGTACTTC. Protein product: CASSYGRISYEQYF.

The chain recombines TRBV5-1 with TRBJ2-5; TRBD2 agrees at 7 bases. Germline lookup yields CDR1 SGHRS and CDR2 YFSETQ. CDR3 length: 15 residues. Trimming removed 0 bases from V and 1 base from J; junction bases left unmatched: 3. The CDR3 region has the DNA TGCGCCAGCAGCTTGGGCGGGACTACCCAAGAGACCCAGTACTTC. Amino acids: CASSLGGTTQETQYF.

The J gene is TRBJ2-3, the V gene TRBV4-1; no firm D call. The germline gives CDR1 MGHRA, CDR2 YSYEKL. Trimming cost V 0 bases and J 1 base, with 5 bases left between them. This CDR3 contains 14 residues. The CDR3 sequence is CASSQERGTDTQYF. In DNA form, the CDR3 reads TGCGCCAGCAGCCAAGAAAGAGGCACAGATACGCAGTATTTT.

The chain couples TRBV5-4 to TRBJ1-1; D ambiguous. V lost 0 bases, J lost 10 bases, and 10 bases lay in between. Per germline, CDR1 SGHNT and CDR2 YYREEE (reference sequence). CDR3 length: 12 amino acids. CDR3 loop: CASSLGTASAFF. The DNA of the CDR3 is TGTGCCAGCAGCTTGGGAACTGCCTCAGCTTTCTTT.

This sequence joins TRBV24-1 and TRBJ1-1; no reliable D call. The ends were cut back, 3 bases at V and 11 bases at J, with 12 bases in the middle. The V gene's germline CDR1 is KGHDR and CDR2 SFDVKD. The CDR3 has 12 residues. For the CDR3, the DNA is TGTGCCACCAGTGATGTAGGACTAAGGGCTTTCTTT. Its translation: CATSDVGLRAFF.

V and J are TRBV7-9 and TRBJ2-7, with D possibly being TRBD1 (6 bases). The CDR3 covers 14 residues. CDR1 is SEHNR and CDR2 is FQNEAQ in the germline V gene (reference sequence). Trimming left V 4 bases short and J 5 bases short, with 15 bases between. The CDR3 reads CASSSPYRVHEQYF. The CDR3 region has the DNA TGTGCCAGCAGCTCCCCTTACAGGGTCCACGAGCAGTACTTC.

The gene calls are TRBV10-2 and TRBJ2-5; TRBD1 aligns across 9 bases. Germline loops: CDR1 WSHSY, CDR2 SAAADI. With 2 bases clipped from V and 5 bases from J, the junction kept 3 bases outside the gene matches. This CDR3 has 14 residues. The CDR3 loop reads CASSEDRGFETQYF. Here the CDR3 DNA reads TGCGCCAGCAGTGAGGACAGGGGGTTCGAGACCCAGTACTTC.